Following are 24 T cell receptor beta chains from one sample sequenced in a study of cytomegalovirus exposure and HLA in healthy donors. Using immunoSEQ multiplex PCR, the repertoire was profiled, and TCRdb retains in-frame clones only, with some absent. Among a few hundred thousand clones listed, approximately 90% were seen once. The sequenced sample consisted of PBMCs. The receptors were gathered from a woman in her late teens or twenties in good health and CMV-seronegative.

The chain employs TRBV7-9 and TRBJ2-3; D is unresolved. From germline, CDR1 is SEHNR and CDR2 FQNEAQ (reference sequence). V shed 5 bases and J shed 5 bases, with 5 bases lying between them. This CDR3 contains 11 residues. The CDR3 region is CASSLRDTQYF. The CDR3 nucleotides are TGTGCCAGCAGCCTGAGAGATACGCAGTATTTT.

The chain has TRBV6-1 and TRBJ1-1, with 9 bases identical to TRBD1. This CDR3 spans 15 amino acids. Germline-derived CDR1 and CDR2 are MNHNS and SASEGT. Trimming took 3 bases from V and 6 from J; bases not matched to a gene: 8. CDR3 nucleotide sequence: TGTGCCAGCAGTGACCTGGGACAGGGCGGCCCTGAAGCTTTCTTT. Its protein product is CASSDLGQGGPEAFF.

The CDR3 nucleotides are TGTGCCTGGACCAGATTCGGACAGGGGTTGGACGGGGAGCTGTTTTTT. It yields the protein CAWTRFGQGLDGELFF. J is TRBJ2-2 and V is TRBV30; TRBD1 matches 9 bases. After removal of 4 bases from V and 7 bases from J, the junction contained 13 bases not matched to a gene. This CDR3 is built from 16 residues. Germline-derived CDR1 and CDR2 are GTSNPN and SVGIG (reference sequence).

The chain uses TRBV28 and TRBJ1-1; TRBD1 is a possible D gene (5 bases). This CDR3 has 15 amino acids. The ends were cut back, 7 bases at V and 1 base at J, with 16 bases in the middle. Germline CDR1 is MDHEN and CDR2 is SYDVKM. DNA for the CDR3: TGTGCCAGCACCTTTACACAGGCCACGAACACTGAAGCTTTCTTT. Its protein product is CASTFTQATNTEAFF.

The chain recombines TRBV28 with TRBJ2-7; TRBD1 aligns across 7 bases. Germline assignment: CDR1 MDHEN and CDR2 SYDVKM. Trimming cost V 6 bases and J 2 bases; bases outside gene matches: 7. The CDR3 consists of 14 residues. The CDR3 spells CASRETGSAYEQYF. CDR3 nucleotide sequence: TGTGCCAGCAGGGAGACAGGGTCGGCCTACGAGCAGTACTTC.

J is TRBJ2-3 and V is TRBV6-1, with 10 bases that match TRBD2. The CDR3 has 15 residues. CDR1 and CDR2 from the germline V gene are MNHNS and SASEGT. V dropped 4 bases and J dropped 2; count of bases not matched to a gene: 3. CDR3 nucleotide sequence: TGTGCCAGCAGTGTACTAGCGGGAACCACAGATACGCAGTATTTT. Translation: CASSVLAGTTDTQYF.

The CDR3, as DNA: TGCAGCGTTGAAGGGCTAGCGGGAGTTAGCTCCTACAATGAGCAGTTCTTC. Amino acids: CSVEGLAGVSSYNEQFF. The chain uses TRBV29-1 and TRBJ2-1; 10 bases align to TRBD2. Germline lookup yields CDR1 SQVTM and CDR2 ANQGSEA. J was trimmed by 0 bases and V by 1 base; bases with no gene match: 6. CDR3 size: 17 residues.

V is TRBV6-5 and J is TRBJ2-2; 9 positions agree with TRBD1. Trimming at V came to 5 bases and at J to 6 bases, leaving 7 bases not matched to a gene. Germline V gene lookup returns CDR1 MNHEY and CDR2 SVGAGI. There are 15 residues in the CDR3. The CDR3 protein is CASSSLTGGSGELFF. CDR3 DNA: TGTGCCAGCAGTAGTTTGACAGGGGGGTCCGGGGAGCTGTTTTTT.

The rearrangement uses TRBV19 and TRBJ1-1, with TRBD1 matching over 9 bases. Germline V lookup: CDR1 LNHDA, CDR2 SQIVND (reference sequence). Trimming removed 6 bases from V and 4 bases from J; junction bases left unmatched: 6. This CDR3 is built from 14 residues. The CDR3 DNA reads TGTGCCAGTAGCTGGGACAGGGCGAGCACTGAAGCTTTCTTT. This codes for CASSWDRASTEAFF.

The rearrangement uses TRBV7-9 and TRBJ1-2; D uncertain. This CDR3 spans 14 amino acids. Germline V lookup: CDR1 SEHNR, CDR2 FQNEAQ (reference sequence). V was clipped by 0 bases and J by 8 bases, with 13 bases between them. CDR3 amino acids: CASSLATGLGGYTF. The CDR3, as DNA: TGTGCCAGCAGCTTAGCGACGGGGTTGGGAGGCTACACCTTC.

The rearrangement joins TRBV13 to TRBJ2-1; D is perhaps TRBD2 (5 bases). V gave up 1 base and J gave up 7 bases, with 14 bases separating them. Germline assignment: CDR1 PRHDT and CDR2 FYEKMQ (reference sequence). The CDR3 spans 15 residues. In nucleotides, the CDR3 is TGTGCCAGCAGCTTAGTTGGAGGTCTCGGAAATGAGCAGTTCTTC. It is translated as CASSLVGGLGNEQFF.

J is TRBJ2-2 and V is TRBV2, with 9 bases fitting TRBD1. This CDR3 region has 14 residues. After removal of 9 bases from V and 4 bases from J, the junction contained 6 bases not matched to a gene. Germline V gene data show CDR1 as SNHLY and CDR2 as FYNNEI. The CDR3 DNA follows: TGTGCCAGGCGACAGGGGGTCCCCACCGGGGAGCTGTTTTTT. It encodes CARRQGVPTGELFF. The variable domain in full, with the rest retrieved from reference TRBV2 and TRBJ2-2, is EPEVTQTPSHQVTQMGQEVILRCVPISNHLYFYWYRQILGQKVEFLVSFYNNEISEKSEIFDDQFSVERPDGSNFTLKIRSTKLEDSAMYFCARRQGVPTGELFFGEGSRLTVL.

This clone was counted only a few times. V gene TRBV6-5 combines with J gene TRBJ1-5; weak D call: TRBD1 (6 bases). Germline assignment: CDR1 MNHEY and CDR2 SVGAGI. V gave up 7 bases and J gave up 1 base, with 14 bases separating them. The CDR3 has 15 residues. CDR3 sequence reads: CASTNGGRSNQPQHF. DNA for the CDR3: TGTGCCAGCACCAACGGGGGGCGGAGCAATCAGCCCCAGCATTTT.

The chain carries TRBV7-2 and TRBJ2-1; a weak D match, TRBD2 (5 bases). The V end lost 5 bases, the J end lost 8 bases, and 13 bases lay between the germline ends. The germline V gene encodes CDR1 SGHTA and CDR2 FQGNSA. This CDR3 is built from 13 residues. This chain's CDR3 is CASSPRPGDEQFF. CDR3 bases: TGTGCCAGCAGCCCCCGCCCCGGGGATGAGCAGTTCTTC.

The gene calls are TRBV7-3 and TRBJ2-2; the D gene is possibly TRBD2 (6 bases). The germline CDR1 and CDR2 sequences are SGHTA and FQGTGA. The CDR3 runs to 18 residues. The V end was cut by 1 base, the J end by 4 bases, with 19 bases between. CDR3 bases: TGTGCCAGCAGCTTAAACTCTCACATTTTGCGGGGCACCGGGGAGCTGTTTTTT. This translates into CASSLNSHILRGTGELFF.

Here the CDR3 DNA reads TGCAGCGTTGATGATCTAGGGGACTATGGCTACACCTTC. Translating gives CSVDDLGDYGYTF. The genes are TRBV29-1 and TRBJ1-2; D is perhaps TRBD1 (5 bases). Trimming took off 3 bases at V and 3 bases at J, with 11 bases between the two ends. The CDR3 loop spans 13 amino acids. Germline V gives CDR1 SQVTM, CDR2 ANQGSEA.

The genes are TRBV9 and TRBJ2-7; TRBD2 matches 8 bases. Germline-derived CDR1 and CDR2 are SGDLS and YYNGEE. With V trimmed by 4 bases and J by 3 bases, 12 bases remained unmatched. This CDR3 has 16 residues. The CDR3 nucleotides are TGTGCCAGCAGCCCCCACGGCGCTAGCGGGTACTACGAGCAGTACTTC. It yields the protein CASSPHGASGYYEQYF. The complete variable domain, with remaining parts taken from reference TRBV9 and TRBJ2-7, reads DSGVTQTPKHLITATGQRVTLRCSPRSGDLSVYWYQQSLDQGLQFLIQYYNGEERAKGNILERFSAQQFPDLHSELNLSSLELGDSALYFCASSPHGASGYYEQYFGPGTRLTVT.

The chain uses TRBV19 and TRBJ2-1, with TRBD1 identical over 8 bases. The germline CDR1 and CDR2 sequences are LNHDA and SQIVND (reference sequence). V was clipped by 6 bases and J by 8 bases; unmatched bases: 6. The CDR3 spans 13 residues. As DNA, the CDR3 is TGTGCCAGTAGAAGGACAGGGTTGGATGAGCAGTTCTTC. This encodes CASRRTGLDEQFF.

J is TRBJ1-3 and V is TRBV27; D not certain. There are 13 residues in the CDR3. The V gene lost 6 bases and the J gene lost 0 bases, with 6 bases spanning the gap. CDR1 MNHEY and CDR2 SMNVEV come from the germline V gene (reference sequence). The CDR3 DNA reads TGTGCCAGCAGCGGTCTCTCTGGAAACACCATATATTTT. Protein: CASSGLSGNTIYF.

This clone was counted only a few times. This chain links TRBV21-1 with TRBJ2-7; TRBD1, as called in the table, went unchecked against the DNA. TRBV21-1 is an annotated pseudogene. This CDR3 is built from 16 residues. The CDR3 sequence is CASSKLDRQGADEQYF. CDR3 DNA sequence: TGTGCCAGCAGCAAACTGGATCGGCAGGGGGCCGACGAGCAGTACTTC.

In nucleotides, the CDR3 is TGTGCCAGCAGCTTCGGACTAGTAGGTCTAAGCTCCTACAATGAGCAGTTCTTC. This translates into CASSFGLVGLSSYNEQFF. The rearrangement joins TRBV11-2 to TRBJ2-1; 7 positions agree with TRBD2. Germline assignment: CDR1 SGHAT and CDR2 FQNNGV. Losses at the gene ends were 3 bases for V and 0 bases for J; bases not matched to a gene: 11. The CDR3 has 18 amino acids.

In this sample, this clone turned up once. J is TRBJ1-6 and V is TRBV30; 9 bases are shared with TRBD1. Trimming at V came to 4 bases and at J to 0 bases, leaving 4 bases not matched to a gene. The germline CDR1 and CDR2 sequences are GTSNPN and SVGIG (reference sequence). CDR3 length equals 16 residues. The CDR3 region has the DNA TGTGCCTGGATACGGACAGGGGACTCCTATAATTCACCCCTCCACTTT. It specifies CAWIRTGDSYNSPLHF.

V usage is TRBV9 and J usage is TRBJ1-3, with D perhaps TRBD1 (6 bases). V lost 5 bases and J 1 base, leaving 10 bases between the germline ends. Germline CDR1 is SGDLS and CDR2 is YYNGEE. The CDR3 contains 14 residues. CDR3 coding DNA: TGTGCCAGCAGTGAAACAGGGTCTGGAAACACCATATATTTT. Its protein is CASSETGSGNTIYF.

This clone has a single count. J is TRBJ1-6 and V is TRBV6-1; D remains ambiguous. CDR1 is MNHNS and CDR2 is SASEGT in the germline V gene. This CDR3 is built from 17 residues. With 2 bases removed from V and 5 bases from J, the gap between germline ends came to 16 bases. The CDR3 DNA reads TGTGCCAGCAGTGAATCTCGGAGAGCGGGAAATAATTCACCCCTCCACTTT. Protein product: CASSESRRAGNNSPLHF.